This is a list of T cell receptor beta chains from one sample in a study of human T cells and chemical hapten exposure. TCRdb reprocessed the RACE reads via MiXCR and lists one record per CDR3 protein. The sample lists approximately 400,000 distinct CDR3 sequences; about 4.8% were seen once. Sequencing was performed on whole blood, taken in connection with sensitization to the hapten diphenylcyclopropenone (DPC). These TCRs come from a woman between 50 and 59 years old with alopecia areata. Some clones in this sample may be carry-over from other donors' samples. The CDR3 runs from the conserved cysteine through the conserved F or W. The D gene is left open where the match is weak. Clone sizes are given selectively: once, few, many, or a class where the clone is expanded.

clone_size j_call d_call v_call cdr3_aa cdr3_nt
many TRBJ1-1 TRBD1 TRBV28 CASSFLVTGTATEAFF TGTGCCAGCAGTTTTTTAGTAACCGGGACAGCCACTGAAGCTTTCTTT
many TRBJ1-1 . TRBV29-1 CSVWYAEAFF TGCAGCGTATGGTACGCTGAAGCTTTCTTT
few TRBJ2-5 TRBD1 TRBV6-9 CASRKRGTGSF TGTGCCAGCAGGAAAAGGGGGACAGGGTCTTTC
. TRBJ2-2 . TRBV18 CASSQTWAGELFF TGTGCCAGCTCACAGACTTGGGCCGGGGAGCTGTTTTTT
. TRBJ1-6 . TRBV6-5 CASSPGLDNSPLHF TGTGCCAGCAGTCCGGGTCTTGATAATTCACCCCTCCACTTT
many TRBJ1-1 . TRBV7-2 CAEGETTEAFF TGTGCCGAGGGGGAAACGACTGAAGCTTTCTTT
many TRBJ1-5 TRBD1 TRBV3-1 CASSRTGGGQTQHF TGTGCCAGCAGCCGGACAGGGGGCGGCCAGACCCAGCATTTT
many TRBJ1-1 . TRBV6-2/TRBV6-3 CASSYSSAGTTEAFF TGTGCCAGCAGTTACTCGTCGGCAGGGACCACTGAAGCTTTCTTT
few TRBJ2-7 . TRBV7-9 CASTLRDSYEQYF TGTGCCAGCACCCTGCGGGACAGCTACGAGCAGTACTTC
many TRBJ1-4 . TRBV4-3 CASSQGSTNEKLFF TGCGCCAGCAGCCAAGGATCTACTAATGAAAAACTGTTTTTT
few TRBJ2-3 TRBD1 TRBV20-1 CSAGQGSGGDTQYF TGCAGTGCTGGACAGGGATCAGGAGGAGATACGCAGTATTTT
. TRBJ1-5 . TRBV12-3/TRBV12-4 CASSWTEGNQPQHF TGTGCAAGCAGTTGGACAGAAGGCAATCAGCCCCAGCATTTT
many TRBJ1-5 . TRBV15 CATSRGAGAHQPQHF TGTGCCACCAGCAGAGGGGCAGGCGCCCATCAGCCCCAGCATTTT
many TRBJ1-2 . TRBV18 CASSPLLTGSTNYGYTF TGTGCCAGCTCACCACTATTAACAGGGTCTACTAACTATGGCTACACCTTC
many TRBJ1-6 TRBD1 TRBV12-3/TRBV12-4 CASRGGGINSPLHF TGTGCCAGCAGAGGAGGGGGCATCAATTCACCCCTCCACTTT
many TRBJ1-4 . TRBV13 CASSLWRVANEKLFF TGTGCCAGCAGCTTATGGAGGGTGGCTAATGAAAAACTGTTTTTT
few TRBJ2-3 . TRBV10-3 CAISDGGADTDTQYF TGTGCCATCAGTGACGGAGGGGCCGACACAGATACGCAGTATTTT
many TRBJ1-2 . TRBV4-2 CASSQEGTGGIFNYGYTF TGTGCCAGCAGCCAAGAAGGAACGGGAGGGATCTTTAACTATGGCTACACCTTC
many TRBJ2-3 TRBD2 TRBV9 CASTSSGADTQYF TGTGCCAGCACGTCTAGCGGGGCAGATACGCAGTATTTT
few TRBJ1-2 TRBD1 TRBV20-1 CSARTWAGQGVGYTF TGCAGTGCTAGAACTTGGGCTGGACAGGGGGTTGGCTACACCTTC
. TRBJ2-3 TRBD1 TRBV24-1 CATSDTGEGADTQYF TGTGCCACCAGTGATACAGGGGAAGGAGCAGATACGCAGTATTTT
many TRBJ2-3 . TRBV29-1 CSVEVTGMGADTQYF TGCAGCGTTGAGGTCACGGGGATGGGAGCAGATACGCAGTATTTT
few TRBJ1-1 TRBD1 TRBV5-1 CASSKGQGAFATEAFF TGCGCCAGCAGCAAAGGACAGGGGGCGTTTGCCACTGAAGCTTTCTTT
few TRBJ1-2 TRBD1 TRBV28 CASTAGTGPYGYTF TGTGCCAGCACCGCCGGGACAGGTCCCTATGGCTACACCTTC
many TRBJ2-5 . TRBV20-1 CSADHRIQETQYF TGCAGTGCGGACCACAGGATCCAAGAGACCCAGTACTTC
many TRBJ2-3 . TRBV19 CASSMRLGEDTQYF TGTGCCAGTAGTATGCGTTTGGGGGAAGATACGCAGTATTTT
many TRBJ2-1 . TRBV12-3/TRBV12-4 CASSPRLSGGNEQFF TGTGCCAGCAGTCCCAGGCTCAGCGGCGGTAATGAGCAGTTCTTC